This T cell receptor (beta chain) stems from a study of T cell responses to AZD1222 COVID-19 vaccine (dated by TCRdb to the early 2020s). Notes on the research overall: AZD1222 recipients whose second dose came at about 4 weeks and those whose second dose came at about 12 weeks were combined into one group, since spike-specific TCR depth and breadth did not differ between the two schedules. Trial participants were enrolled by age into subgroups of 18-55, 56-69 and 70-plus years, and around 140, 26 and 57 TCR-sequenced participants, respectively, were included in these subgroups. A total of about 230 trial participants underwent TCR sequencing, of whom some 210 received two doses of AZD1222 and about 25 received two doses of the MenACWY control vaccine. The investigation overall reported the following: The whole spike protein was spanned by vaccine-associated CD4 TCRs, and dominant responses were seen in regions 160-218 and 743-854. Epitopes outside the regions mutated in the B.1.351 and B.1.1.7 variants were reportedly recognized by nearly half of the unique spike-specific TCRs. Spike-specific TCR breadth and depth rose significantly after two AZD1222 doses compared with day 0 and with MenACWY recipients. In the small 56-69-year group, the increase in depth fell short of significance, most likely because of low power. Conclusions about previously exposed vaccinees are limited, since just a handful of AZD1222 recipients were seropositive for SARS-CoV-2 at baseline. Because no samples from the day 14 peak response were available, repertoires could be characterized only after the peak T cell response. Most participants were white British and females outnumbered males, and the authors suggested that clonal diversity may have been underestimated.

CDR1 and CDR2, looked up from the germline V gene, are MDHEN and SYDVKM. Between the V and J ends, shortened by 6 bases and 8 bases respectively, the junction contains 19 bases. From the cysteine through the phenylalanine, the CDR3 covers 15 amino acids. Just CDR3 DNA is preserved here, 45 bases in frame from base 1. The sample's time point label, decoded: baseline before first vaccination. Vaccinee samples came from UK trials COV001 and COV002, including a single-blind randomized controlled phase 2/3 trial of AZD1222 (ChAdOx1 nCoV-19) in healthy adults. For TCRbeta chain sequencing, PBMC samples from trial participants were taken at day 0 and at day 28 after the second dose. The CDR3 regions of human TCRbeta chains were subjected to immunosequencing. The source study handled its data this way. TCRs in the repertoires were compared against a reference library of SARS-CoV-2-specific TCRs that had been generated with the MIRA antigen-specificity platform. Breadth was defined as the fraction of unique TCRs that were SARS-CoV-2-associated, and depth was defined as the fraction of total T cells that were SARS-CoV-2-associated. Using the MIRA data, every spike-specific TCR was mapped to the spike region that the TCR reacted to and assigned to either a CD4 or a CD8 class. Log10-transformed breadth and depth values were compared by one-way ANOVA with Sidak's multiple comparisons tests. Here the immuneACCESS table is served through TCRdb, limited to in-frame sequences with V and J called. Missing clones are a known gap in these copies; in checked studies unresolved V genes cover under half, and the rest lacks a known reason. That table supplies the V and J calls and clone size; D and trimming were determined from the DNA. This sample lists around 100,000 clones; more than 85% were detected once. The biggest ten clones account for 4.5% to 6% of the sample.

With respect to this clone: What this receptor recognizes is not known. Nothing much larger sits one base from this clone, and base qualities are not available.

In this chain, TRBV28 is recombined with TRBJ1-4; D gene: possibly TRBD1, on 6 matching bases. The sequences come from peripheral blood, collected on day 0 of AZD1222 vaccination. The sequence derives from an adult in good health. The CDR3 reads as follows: CASSTSGQGGEKLFF. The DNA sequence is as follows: TGTGCCAGCAGCACCTCGGGACAAGGGGGGGAAAAACTGTTTTTT.